This entry features one TCR beta chain sequence. Its target is not known. Profiled with immunoSEQ multiplex PCR; TCRdb holds only in-frame clones, not every one. The table shows about 2.3 million clones, with approximately 90% occurring only once. The record originates from a study of shared clonotypes between healthy human individuals. Findings and caveats of the study: Four donors had approximately 4.6% of their naive CD4 clonotypes in common. Generally, naive subsets came out with larger estimated richness than memory subsets.

The source of this sequence is a man aged 18 to 35 in good health. Some clones in this sample may be carry-over from other donors' samples. Sequencing input: naive CD4+ T cells from PBMCs. Subset specified: CD45RA+ positively selected.

CDR3 amino acids: CASSLGPFRRGIQYF. The CDR3 coding sequence is TGTGCCAGCAGCTTAGGGCCCTTCAGGAGGGGCATTCAGTACTTC. The V call is TRBV7-2, the J call TRBJ2-4; tentatively, D is TRBD2 (6 bases). Per germline, CDR1 SGHTA and CDR2 FQGNSA. The V and J ends lost 1 base and 9 bases respectively, with 16 bases between them. The CDR3 is made up of 15 amino acids.